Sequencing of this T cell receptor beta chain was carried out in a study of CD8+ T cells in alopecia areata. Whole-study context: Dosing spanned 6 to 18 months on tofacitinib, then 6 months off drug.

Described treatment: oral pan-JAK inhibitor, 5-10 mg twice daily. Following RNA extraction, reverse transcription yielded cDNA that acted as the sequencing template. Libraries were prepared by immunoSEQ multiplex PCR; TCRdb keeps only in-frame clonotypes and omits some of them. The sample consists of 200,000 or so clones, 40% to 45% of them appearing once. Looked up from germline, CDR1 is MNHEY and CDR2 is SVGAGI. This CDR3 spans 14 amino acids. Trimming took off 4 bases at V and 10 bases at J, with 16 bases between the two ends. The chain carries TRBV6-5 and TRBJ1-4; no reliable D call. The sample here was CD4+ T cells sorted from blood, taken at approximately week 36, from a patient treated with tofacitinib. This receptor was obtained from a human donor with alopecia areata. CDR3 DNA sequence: TGTGCCAGCAGTTCCGGGCCATTGGAGGCAAAACTGTTTTTT. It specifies CASSSGPLEAKLFF.